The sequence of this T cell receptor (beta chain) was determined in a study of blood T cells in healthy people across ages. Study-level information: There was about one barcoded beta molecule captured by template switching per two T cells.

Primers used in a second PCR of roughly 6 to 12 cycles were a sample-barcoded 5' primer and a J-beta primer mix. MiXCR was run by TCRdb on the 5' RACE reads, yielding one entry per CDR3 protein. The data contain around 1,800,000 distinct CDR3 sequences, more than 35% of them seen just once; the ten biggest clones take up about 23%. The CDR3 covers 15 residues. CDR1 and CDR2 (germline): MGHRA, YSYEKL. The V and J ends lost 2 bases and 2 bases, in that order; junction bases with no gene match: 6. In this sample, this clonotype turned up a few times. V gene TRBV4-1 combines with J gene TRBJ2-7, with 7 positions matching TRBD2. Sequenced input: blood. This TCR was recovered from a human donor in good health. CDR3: CASSQPLAETYEQYF. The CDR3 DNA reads TGCGCCAGCAGCCAACCTCTAGCGGAAACCTACGAGCAGTACTTC.